This record looks at one T cell receptor (beta chain) sequence and its context. Its antigen is not identified. All patients picked for sequencing had shown, by flow cytometry, an expansion of CD8+CD57+ cells. The CDR3 loop spans 16 amino acids. The germline CDR1 and CDR2 sequences are MNHEY and SVGAGI. V lost 5 bases, J lost 2 bases, and 7 bases stayed unmatched. The template used for profiling TCR beta VDJ and CDR3 was genomic DNA. From the reads, TCRdb called clonotypes with MiXCR, one entry per CDR3 protein. Among some 200,000 distinct CDR3 sequences listed, about half were seen once. This record belongs to a study of CD8+CD57+ T cells in acquired aplastic anemia. About the research overall: Sorted CD4+ and CD8+ cells yielded DNA averaging around 3.2 ug. Overall study results and limits: Patients and controls had in common approximately 28 CD8+ CDR3 sequences.

V is TRBV6-5 and J is TRBJ2-3, with TRBD1 matching over 10 bases. Sequences were obtained from sorted CD4+, CD8+, or CD8+CD57+ T cells (not recorded which) from PBMCs. The sequence was collected from a human donor with aplastic anemia. In DNA form, the CDR3 reads TGTGCCAGCAGTCGACAGGGGGCGCGGGTCACAGATACGCAGTATTTT. Its protein is CASSRQGARVTDTQYF.